The 2 T cell receptor beta chains below were found in one sample sequenced in a study of shared clonotypes between healthy human individuals. Profiling relied on immunoSEQ multiplex PCR, and the TCRdb table lists in-frame clones only, not all of them. The data contain approximately 500,000 clones, about 96% of them seen just once; the ten biggest clones take up about 0.064%. Sequencing was carried out using naive CD4+ T cells sorted from blood. Subset denoted: CD45RA+ positively selected. These receptors all come from a woman in her 30s in good health.

The chain has TRBV6-1 and TRBJ2-7; weak D call: TRBD1 (5 bases). V shed 6 bases and J shed 2 bases, with 14 bases lying between them. Germline V CDR1 and CDR2: MNHNS, SASEGT. CDR3 length: 14 residues. CDR3 protein: CASRPLTETYEQYF. The CDR3 coding sequence is TGTGCCAGCAGACCACTGACAGAAACCTACGAGCAGTACTTC.

The chain uses TRBV2 and TRBJ1-1; tentatively, D is TRBD1 (6 bases). The V gene's germline CDR1 is SNHLY and CDR2 FYNNEI. V gave up 8 bases and J gave up 4 bases, with 14 bases separating them. The CDR3 covers 13 residues. CDR3 loop: CASGGQAGTEAFF. The CDR3 nucleotides are TGTGCCAGCGGGGGGCAGGCGGGCACTGAAGCTTTCTTT.